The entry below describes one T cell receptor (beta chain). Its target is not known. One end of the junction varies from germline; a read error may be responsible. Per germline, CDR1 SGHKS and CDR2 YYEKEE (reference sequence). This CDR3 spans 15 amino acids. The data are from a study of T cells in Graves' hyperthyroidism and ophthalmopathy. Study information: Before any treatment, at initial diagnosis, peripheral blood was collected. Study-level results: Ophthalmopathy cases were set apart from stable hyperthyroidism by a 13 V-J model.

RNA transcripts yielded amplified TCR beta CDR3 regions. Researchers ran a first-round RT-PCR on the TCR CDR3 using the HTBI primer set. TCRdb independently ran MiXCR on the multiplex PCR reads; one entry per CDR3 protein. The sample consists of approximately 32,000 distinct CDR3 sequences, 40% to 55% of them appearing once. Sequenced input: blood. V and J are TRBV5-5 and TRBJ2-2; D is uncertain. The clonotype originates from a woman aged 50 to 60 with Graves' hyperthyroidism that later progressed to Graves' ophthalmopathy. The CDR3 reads CAGSPGPFDAGELFF. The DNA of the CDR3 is TGTGCCGGCAGCCCGGGCCCCTTCGACGCCGGGGAGCTGTTTTTT. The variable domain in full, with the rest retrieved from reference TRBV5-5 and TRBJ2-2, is DAGVTQSPTHLIKTRGQQVTLRCSPISGHKSVSWYQQVLGQGPQFIFQYYEKEERGRGNFPDRFSARQFPNYSSELNVNALLLGDSALYLCAGSPGPFDAGELFFGEGSRLTVL.